The TCR beta chain described here comes from a study of identical twins. All donors comprised healthy Caucasians. TCRdb fed the 5' RACE reads into MiXCR, producing one record per CDR3 protein. The table has about 720,000 distinct CDR3 sequences, 8.6% seen once; the top ten hold 0.98%. Broader study findings: Not following the same donors, the study drew its conclusions from cross-sectional statistical analysis. Invariant MAIT and iNKT cells are populations that could partly confound zero-insertion analyses.

This clonotype was observed a few times. Antigen unknown. The data also belong to a second study, concerning yellow fever vaccine responses in identical twins. In that study: The authors reported partly convergent, partly personalized vaccine responses in identical twins.

The specimen sequenced was PBMCs. The sequence derives from a woman between 18 and 30 years old in good health.

CDR3 in amino acids: CSATTGLDFEQYF. The CDR3 DNA sequence: TGCAGTGCTACCACAGGGTTGGACTTCGAGCAGTACTTC. This chain connects TRBV20-1 to TRBJ2-7; D might be TRBD1 (6 bases). Germline loops: CDR1 DFQATT, CDR2 SNEGSKA (reference sequence). The CDR3 is 13 residues long. V lost 4 bases and J lost 6, with 16 bases in between.